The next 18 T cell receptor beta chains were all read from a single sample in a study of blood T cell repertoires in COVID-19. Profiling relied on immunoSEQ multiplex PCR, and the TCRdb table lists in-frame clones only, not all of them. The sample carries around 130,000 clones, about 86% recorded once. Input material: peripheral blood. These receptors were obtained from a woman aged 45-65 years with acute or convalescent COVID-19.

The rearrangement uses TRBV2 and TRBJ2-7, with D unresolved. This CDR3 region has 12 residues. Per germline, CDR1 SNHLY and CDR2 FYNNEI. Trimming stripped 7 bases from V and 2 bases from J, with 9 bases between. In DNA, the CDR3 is TGTGCCAGCACAAACAGTCCCTACGAGCAGTACTTC. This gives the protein CASTNSPYEQYF. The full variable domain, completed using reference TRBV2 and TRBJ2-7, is EPEVTQTPSHQVTQMGQEVILRCVPISNHLYFYWYRQILGQKVEFLVSFYNNEISEKSEIFDDQFSVERPDGSNFTLKIRSTKLEDSAMYFCASTNSPYEQYFGPGTRLTVT.

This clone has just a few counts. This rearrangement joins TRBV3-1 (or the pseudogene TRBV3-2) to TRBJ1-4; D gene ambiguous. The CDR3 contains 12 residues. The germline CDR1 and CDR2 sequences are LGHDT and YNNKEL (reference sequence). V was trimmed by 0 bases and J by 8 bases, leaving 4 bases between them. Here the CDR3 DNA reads TGTGCCAGCAGCCAAGAACGGGAAAAACTGTTTTTT. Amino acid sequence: CASSQEREKLFF.

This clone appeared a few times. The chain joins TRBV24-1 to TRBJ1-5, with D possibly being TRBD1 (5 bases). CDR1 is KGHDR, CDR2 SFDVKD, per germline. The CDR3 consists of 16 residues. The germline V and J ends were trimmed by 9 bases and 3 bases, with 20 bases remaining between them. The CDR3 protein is CATRDTEGPDNQPQHF. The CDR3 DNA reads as TGTGCCACCCGAGACACGGAGGGGCCAGACAATCAGCCCCAGCATTTT.

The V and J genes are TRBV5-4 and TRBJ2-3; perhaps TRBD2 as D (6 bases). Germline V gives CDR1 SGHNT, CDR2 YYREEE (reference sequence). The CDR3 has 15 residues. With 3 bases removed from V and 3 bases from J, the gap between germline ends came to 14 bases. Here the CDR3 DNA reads TGTGCCAGCAGCTCCATCCCGGAGGGGACAGATACGCAGTATTTT. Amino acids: CASSSIPEGTDTQYF.

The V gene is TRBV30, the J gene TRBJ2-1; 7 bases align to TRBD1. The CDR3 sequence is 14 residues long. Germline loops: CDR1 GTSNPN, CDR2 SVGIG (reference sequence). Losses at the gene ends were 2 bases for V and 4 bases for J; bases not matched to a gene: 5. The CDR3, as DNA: TGTGCCTGGAGTCAGAGGGGGCTGTACAATGAGCAGTTCTTC. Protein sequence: CAWSQRGLYNEQFF.

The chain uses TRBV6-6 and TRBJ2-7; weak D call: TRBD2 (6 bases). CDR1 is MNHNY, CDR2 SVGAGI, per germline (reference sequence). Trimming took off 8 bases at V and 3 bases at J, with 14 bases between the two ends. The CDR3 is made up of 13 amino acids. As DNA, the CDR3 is TGTGCCAGCGGTATTTGGCGGGACTACGAGCAGTACTTC. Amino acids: CASGIWRDYEQYF.

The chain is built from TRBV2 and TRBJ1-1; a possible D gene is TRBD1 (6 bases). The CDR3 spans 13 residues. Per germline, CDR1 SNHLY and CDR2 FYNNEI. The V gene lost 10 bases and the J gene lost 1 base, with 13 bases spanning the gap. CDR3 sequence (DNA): TGTGCCACCATGACAGGTCCGAACACTGAAGCTTTCTTT. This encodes CATMTGPNTEAFF.

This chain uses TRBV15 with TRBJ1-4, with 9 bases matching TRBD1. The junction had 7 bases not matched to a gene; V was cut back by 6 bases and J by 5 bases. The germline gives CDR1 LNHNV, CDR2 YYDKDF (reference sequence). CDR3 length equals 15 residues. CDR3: CATSKDRGYNEKLFF. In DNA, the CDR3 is TGTGCCACCAGTAAGGACAGGGGTTACAATGAAAAACTGTTTTTT.

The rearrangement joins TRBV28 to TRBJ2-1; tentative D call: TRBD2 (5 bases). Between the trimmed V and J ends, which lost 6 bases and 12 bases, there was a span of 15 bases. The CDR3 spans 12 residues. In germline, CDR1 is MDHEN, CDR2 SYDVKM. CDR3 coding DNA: TGTGCCAGCAGACTTCCCGGGAAAGGGCAGTTCTTC. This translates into CASRLPGKGQFF.

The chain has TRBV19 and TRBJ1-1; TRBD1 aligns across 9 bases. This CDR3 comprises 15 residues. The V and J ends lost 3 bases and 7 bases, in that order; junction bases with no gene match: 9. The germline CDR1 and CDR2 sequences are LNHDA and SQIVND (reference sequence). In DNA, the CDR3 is TGTGCCAGTAGTATCTGGACAGGGGAAGGGAGTGAAGCTTTCTTT. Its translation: CASSIWTGEGSEAFF. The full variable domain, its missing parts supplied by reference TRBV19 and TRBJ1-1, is DGGITQSPKYLFRKEGQNVTLSCEQNLNHDAMYWYRQDPGQGLRLIYYSQIVNDFQKGDIAEGYSVSREKKESFPLTVTSAQKNPTAFYLCASSIWTGEGSEAFFGQGTRLTVV.

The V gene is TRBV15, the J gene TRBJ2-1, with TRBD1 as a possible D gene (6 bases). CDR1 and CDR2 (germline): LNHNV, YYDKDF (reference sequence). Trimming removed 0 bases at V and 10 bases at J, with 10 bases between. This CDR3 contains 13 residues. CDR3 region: CATSRDPRGEQFF. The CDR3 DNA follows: TGTGCCACCAGCAGAGACCCAAGGGGGGAGCAGTTCTTC.

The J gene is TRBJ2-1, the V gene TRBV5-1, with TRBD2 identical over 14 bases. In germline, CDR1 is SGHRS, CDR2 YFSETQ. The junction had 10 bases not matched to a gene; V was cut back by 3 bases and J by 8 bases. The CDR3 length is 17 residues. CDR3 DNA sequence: TGCGCCAGCAGCTCGGGGAGACTAGCGGGAGGGTCCCATGAGCAGTTCTTC. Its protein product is CASSSGRLAGGSHEQFF.

In nucleotides, the CDR3 is TGTGCCAGCAGCAACAGGGTACTCTCAGGTCACACTGAAGCTTTCTTT. Its translation: CASSNRVLSGHTEAFF. The gene calls are TRBV9 and TRBJ1-1; tentative D call: TRBD1 (6 bases). The V end was cut by 4 bases, the J end by 3 bases, with 19 bases between. The CDR3 extends over 16 amino acids. CDR1 is SGDLS and CDR2 is YYNGEE in the germline V gene. The complete variable domain, with remaining parts taken from reference TRBV9 and TRBJ1-1, reads DSGVTQTPKHLITATGQRVTLRCSPRSGDLSVYWYQQSLDQGLQFLIQYYNGEERAKGNILERFSAQQFPDLHSELNLSSLELGDSALYFCASSNRVLSGHTEAFFGQGTRLTVV.

The CDR3 here is CASSSGQGNTEAFF. DNA for the CDR3: TGTGCCAGCAGTTCGGGACAGGGGAACACTGAAGCTTTCTTT. V and J are TRBV2 and TRBJ1-1; 9 nucleotides line up with TRBD1. Germline assignment: CDR1 SNHLY and CDR2 FYNNEI. The CDR3 has 14 residues. Trimming cost V 5 bases and J 1 base; bases outside gene matches: 2.

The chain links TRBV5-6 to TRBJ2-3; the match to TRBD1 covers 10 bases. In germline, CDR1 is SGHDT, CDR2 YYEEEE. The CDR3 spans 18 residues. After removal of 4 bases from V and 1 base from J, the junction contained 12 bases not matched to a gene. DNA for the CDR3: TGTGCCAGCAGCCAATGGACAGGGGGGATACTAGGCACAGATACGCAGTATTTT. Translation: CASSQWTGGILGTDTQYF.

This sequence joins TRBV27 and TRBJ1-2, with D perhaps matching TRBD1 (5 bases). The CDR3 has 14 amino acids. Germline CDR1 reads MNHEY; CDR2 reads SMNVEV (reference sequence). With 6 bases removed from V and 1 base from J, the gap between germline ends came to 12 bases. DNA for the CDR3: TGTGCCAGCAGGGGGCTGGGTTTTAACTATGGCTACACCTTC. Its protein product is CASRGLGFNYGYTF.

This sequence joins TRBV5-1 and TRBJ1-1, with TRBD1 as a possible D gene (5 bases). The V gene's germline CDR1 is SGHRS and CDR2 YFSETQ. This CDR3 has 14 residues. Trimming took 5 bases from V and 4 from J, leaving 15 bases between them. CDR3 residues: CASSWGDLGTEAFF. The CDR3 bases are TGCGCCAGCAGTTGGGGGGACTTGGGCACTGAAGCTTTCTTT.

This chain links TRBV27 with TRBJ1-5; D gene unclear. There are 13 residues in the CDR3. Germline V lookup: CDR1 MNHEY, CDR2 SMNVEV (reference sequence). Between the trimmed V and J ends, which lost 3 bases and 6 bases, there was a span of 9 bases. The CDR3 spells CASSFIEGQPQHF. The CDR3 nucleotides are TGTGCCAGCAGTTTTATCGAGGGTCAGCCCCAGCATTTT.